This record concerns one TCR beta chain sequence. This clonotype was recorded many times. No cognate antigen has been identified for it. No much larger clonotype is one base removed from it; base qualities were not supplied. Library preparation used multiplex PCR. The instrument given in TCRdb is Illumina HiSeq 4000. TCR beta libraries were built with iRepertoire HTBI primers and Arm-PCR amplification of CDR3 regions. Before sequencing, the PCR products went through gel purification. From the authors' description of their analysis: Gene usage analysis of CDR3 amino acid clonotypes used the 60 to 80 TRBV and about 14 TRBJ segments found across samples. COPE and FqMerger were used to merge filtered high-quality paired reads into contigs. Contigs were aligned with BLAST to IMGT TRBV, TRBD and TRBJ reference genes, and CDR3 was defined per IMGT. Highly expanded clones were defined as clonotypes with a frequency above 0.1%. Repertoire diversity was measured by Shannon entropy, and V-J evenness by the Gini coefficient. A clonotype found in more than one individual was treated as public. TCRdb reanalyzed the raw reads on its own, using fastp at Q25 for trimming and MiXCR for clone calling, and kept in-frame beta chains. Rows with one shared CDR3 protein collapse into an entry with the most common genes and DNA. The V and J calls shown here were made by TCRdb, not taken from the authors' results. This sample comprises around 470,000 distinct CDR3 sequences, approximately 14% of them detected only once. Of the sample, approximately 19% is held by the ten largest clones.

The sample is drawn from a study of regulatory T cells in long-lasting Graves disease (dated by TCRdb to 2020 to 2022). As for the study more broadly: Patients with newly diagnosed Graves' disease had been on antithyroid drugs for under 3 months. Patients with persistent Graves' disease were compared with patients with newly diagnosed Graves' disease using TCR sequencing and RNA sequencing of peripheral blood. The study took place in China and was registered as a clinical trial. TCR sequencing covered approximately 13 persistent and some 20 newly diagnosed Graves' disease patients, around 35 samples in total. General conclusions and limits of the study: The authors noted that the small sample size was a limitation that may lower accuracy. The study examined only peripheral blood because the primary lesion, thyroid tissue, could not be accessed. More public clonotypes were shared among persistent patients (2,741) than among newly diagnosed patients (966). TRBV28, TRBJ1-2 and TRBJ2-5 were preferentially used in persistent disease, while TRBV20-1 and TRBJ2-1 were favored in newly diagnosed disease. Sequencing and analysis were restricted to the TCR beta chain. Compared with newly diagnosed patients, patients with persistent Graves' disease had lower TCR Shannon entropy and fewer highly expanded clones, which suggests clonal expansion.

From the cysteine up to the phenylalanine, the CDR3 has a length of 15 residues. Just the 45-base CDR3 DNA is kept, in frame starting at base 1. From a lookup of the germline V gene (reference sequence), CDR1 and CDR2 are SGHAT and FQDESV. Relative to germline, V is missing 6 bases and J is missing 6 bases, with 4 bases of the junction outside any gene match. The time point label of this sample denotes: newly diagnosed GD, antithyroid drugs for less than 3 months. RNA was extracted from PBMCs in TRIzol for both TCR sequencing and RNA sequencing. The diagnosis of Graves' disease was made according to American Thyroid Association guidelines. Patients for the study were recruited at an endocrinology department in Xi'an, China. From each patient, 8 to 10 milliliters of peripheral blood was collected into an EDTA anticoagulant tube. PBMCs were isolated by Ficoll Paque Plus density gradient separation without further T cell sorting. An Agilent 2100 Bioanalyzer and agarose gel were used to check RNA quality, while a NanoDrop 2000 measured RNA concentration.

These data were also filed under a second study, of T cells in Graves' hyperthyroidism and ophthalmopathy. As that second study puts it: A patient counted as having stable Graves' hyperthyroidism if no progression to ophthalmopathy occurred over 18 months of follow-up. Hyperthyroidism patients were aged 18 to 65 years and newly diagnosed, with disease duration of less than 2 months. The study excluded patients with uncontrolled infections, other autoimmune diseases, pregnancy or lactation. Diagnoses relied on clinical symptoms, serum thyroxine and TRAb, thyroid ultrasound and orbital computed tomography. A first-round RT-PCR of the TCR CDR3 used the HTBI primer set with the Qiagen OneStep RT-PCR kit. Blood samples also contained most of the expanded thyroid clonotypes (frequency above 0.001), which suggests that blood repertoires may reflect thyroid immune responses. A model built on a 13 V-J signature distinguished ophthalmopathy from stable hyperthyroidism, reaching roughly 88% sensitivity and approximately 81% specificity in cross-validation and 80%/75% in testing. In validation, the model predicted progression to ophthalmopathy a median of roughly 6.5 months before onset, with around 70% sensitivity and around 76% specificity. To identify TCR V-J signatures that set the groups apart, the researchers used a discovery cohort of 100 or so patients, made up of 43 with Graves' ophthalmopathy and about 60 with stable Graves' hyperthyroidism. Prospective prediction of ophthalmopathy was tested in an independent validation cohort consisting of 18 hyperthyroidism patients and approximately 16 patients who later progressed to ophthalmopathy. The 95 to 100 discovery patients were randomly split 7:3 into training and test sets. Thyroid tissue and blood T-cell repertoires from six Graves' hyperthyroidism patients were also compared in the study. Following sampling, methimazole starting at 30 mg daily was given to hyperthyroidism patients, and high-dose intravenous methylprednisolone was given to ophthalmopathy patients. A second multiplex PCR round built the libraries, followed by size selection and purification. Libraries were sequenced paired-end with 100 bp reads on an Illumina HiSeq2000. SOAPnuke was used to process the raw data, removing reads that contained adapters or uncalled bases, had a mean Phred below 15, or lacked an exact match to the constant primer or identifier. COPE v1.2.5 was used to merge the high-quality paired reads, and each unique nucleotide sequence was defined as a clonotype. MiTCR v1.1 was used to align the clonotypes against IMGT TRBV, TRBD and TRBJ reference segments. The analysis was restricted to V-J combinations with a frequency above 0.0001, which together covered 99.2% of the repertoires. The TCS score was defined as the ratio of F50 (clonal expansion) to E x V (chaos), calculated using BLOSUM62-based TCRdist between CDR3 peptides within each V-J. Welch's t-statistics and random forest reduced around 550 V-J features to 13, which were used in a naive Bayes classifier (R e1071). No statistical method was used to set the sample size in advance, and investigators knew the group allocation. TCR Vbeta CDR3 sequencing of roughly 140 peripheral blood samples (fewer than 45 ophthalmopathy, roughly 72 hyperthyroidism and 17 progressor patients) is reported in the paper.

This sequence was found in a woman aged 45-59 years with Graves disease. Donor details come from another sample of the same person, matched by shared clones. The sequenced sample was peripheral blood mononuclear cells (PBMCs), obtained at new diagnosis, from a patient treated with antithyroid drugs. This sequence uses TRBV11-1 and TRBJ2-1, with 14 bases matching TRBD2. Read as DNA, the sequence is TGTGCCAGCAGACAGGGACTAGCGGGAGTCAATGAGCAGTTCTTC. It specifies CASRQGLAGVNEQFF.